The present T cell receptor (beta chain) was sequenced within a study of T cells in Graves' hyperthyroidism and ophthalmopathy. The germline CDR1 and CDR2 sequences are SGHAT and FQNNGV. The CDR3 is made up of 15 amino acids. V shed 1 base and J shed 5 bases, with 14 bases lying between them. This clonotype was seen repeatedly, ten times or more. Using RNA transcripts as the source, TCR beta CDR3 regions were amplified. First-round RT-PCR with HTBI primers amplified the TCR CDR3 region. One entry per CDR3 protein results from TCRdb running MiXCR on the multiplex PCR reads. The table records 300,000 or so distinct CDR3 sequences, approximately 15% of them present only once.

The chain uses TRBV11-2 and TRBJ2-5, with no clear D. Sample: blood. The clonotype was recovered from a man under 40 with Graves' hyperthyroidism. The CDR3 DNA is TGTGCCAGCAGCTTAGGGGTCCACGCTCGGGAGACCCAGTACTTC. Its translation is CASSLGVHARETQYF.